The rows below give T cell receptor beta chains drawn from one sample of a study of blood T cell repertoires in COVID-19. Measured with immunoSEQ multiplex PCR; TCRdb has only the in-frame clones, and not every one. This sample has some 70,000 clones; roughly 80% occur once, and the top ten carry less than 45%. Sequencing input: peripheral blood. The origin of the receptors is a man older than 75 with acute or convalescent COVID-19. Both conserved end residues are part of each CDR3. The order of the fields is V gene, J gene, D gene, CDR3 protein. D genes are given only for firm matches.

>TRBV28|TRBJ1-2|-
CASSFSSGQRSGYTF
>TRBV19|TRBJ1-4|-
CASRKDLTNEKLFF
>TRBV11-1|TRBJ1-6|-
CASSFVREGVNSPLHF
>TRBV6-5|TRBJ1-1|TRBD1
CASSYGDRLNTEAFF
>TRBV4-2|TRBJ1-5|TRBD1
CASNPGGNQPQHF
>TRBV5-4|TRBJ2-5|TRBD2
CASSLRAGQETQYF
>TRBV19|TRBJ2-7|TRBD1
CASRGTGFVYEQYF
>TRBV10-3|TRBJ2-1|TRBD2
CAISESASGGLYNEQFF
>TRBV10-3|TRBJ1-6|-
CAISERPPTGMGNSPLHF
>TRBV6-2/TRBV6-3|TRBJ2-7|TRBD1
CASSYTGTGYEQYF
>TRBV28|TRBJ1-5|TRBD1
CASSSGQGAAQPQHF
>TRBV24-1|TRBJ1-5|-
CATSDGQVSNQPQHF
>TRBV6-5|TRBJ2-3|TRBD2
CASSYPREGDTQYF
>TRBV7-3|TRBJ2-2|TRBD1
CASSSDRVGGELFF
>TRBV25-1|TRBJ2-3|-
CASSESGHFSTDTQYF
>TRBV10-3|TRBJ2-7|TRBD1
CAVGQGSAEQYF
>TRBV4-2|TRBJ1-2|TRBD1
CASLFPPSLGTGGSGYTF
>TRBV27|TRBJ1-2|TRBD1
CASRAGTASYGYTF
>TRBV7-2|TRBJ2-2|TRBD1
CASRPQGAGELFF
>TRBV14|TRBJ1-4|TRBD1
CASSQPGQGNEKLFF
>TRBV12-5|TRBJ2-1|TRBD1
CASGLGTGDSVLF
>TRBV6-2/TRBV6-3|TRBJ1-2|TRBD1
CASGHGTGGGGYTF
>TRBV7-3|TRBJ2-3|-
CASSLKGTGTLQYF
>TRBV6-5|TRBJ1-6|-
CASRGGSSPLHF
>TRBV9|TRBJ1-2|-
CASSVGDGYTGYTF
>TRBV6-5|TRBJ1-6|TRBD1
CASSVGGALNSPLHF
>TRBV5-1|TRBJ2-2|TRBD2
CASSRTSGNTGELFF
>TRBV11-3|TRBJ2-7|TRBD1
CASSLRGYEQYF
>TRBV12-5|TRBJ1-1|-
CASGLDGQLNTEAFF
>TRBV3-1/TRBV3-2|TRBJ1-2|-
CASSRSSQGNTF
>TRBV3-1/TRBV3-2|TRBJ2-1|-
CASSQGTGNEQFF
>TRBV5-1|TRBJ2-1|TRBD2
CASSSPGLAGRNEQFF
>TRBV5-1|TRBJ2-6|-
CASSLARRLSGANVLTF
>TRBV6-4|TRBJ2-2|TRBD1
CASSTGTGQPNTGELFF
>TRBV7-3|TRBJ2-1|TRBD1
CASSPRTGGYNEQFF
>TRBV6-5|TRBJ2-2|-
CASMPGTSNTGELFF
>TRBV7-2|TRBJ1-5|-
CASSFGHHSNQPQHF
>TRBV28|TRBJ1-2|-
CASSLPLPAGFLNYGYTF
>TRBV5-1|TRBJ1-3|-
CASSFSGGSGNTIYF
>TRBV28|TRBJ1-5|TRBD1
CASSTGGGNQPQHF
>TRBV4-3|TRBJ2-7|TRBD1
CASRILGQGNEQYF
>TRBV29-1|TRBJ2-1|TRBD2
CSAGEGGGNNEQFF
>TRBV6-5|TRBJ2-4|-
CASSSRTVAKNIQYF
>TRBV19|TRBJ2-1|-
CASSPRTEYNEQFF
>TRBV19|TRBJ1-4|-
CASSTTSRILFF
>TRBV7-8|TRBJ1-1|-
CASSLSAGLNTEAFF
>TRBV7-2|TRBJ2-2|TRBD2
CASSLATPGLAGGELFF
>TRBV5-1|TRBJ1-5|TRBD1
CASTDQTGVDQPQHF
>TRBV5-6|TRBJ2-7|-
CASSFSSYEQYF
>TRBV5-1|TRBJ1-1|-
CASSLDVFPRDTEAFF
>TRBV7-8|TRBJ2-1|-
CASSRDSRYNEQFF
>TRBV19|TRBJ1-3|-
CASSPQSRGDSGNTIYF
>TRBV19|TRBJ1-4|-
CASRGQRGEKLFF
>TRBV24-1|TRBJ1-2|TRBD1
CATSDSSGTGDYGYTF
>TRBV4-3|TRBJ1-1|-
CASSPLGGTEAFF
>TRBV6-5|TRBJ1-1|-
CASSYSRAGEAFF